Presented here are 26 T cell receptor beta chains from one specimen sequenced in a study of blood T cell repertoires in COVID-19. The protocol was immunoSEQ multiplex PCR, while the TCRdb copy is restricted to in-frame clones and leaves out a portion. Here the sample spans more than 80,000 clones, approximately 70% being singletons. The sequencing sample was made of peripheral blood. The receptors originated from a woman aged 55 to 70 in a cohort sampled during active or convalescent COVID-19.

The chain carries TRBV5-8 and TRBJ1-5; 7 positions match TRBD1. Trimming took 5 bases from V and 4 from J; bases not matched to a gene: 9. The CDR3 runs to 15 residues. Per the germline V gene, CDR1 is SGHTS and CDR2 is YDEGEE. The CDR3 loop is CASSHTGTVNQPQHF. The CDR3 nucleotides read TGTGCCAGCAGTCATACCGGGACAGTAAATCAGCCCCAGCATTTT.

V is TRBV19 and J is TRBJ2-7, with D tentatively TRBD1 (5 bases). Germline values: CDR1 LNHDA, CDR2 SQIVND (reference sequence). CDR3 length: 13 residues. Deletions cut 5 bases from V and 4 bases from J, with 12 bases between. The CDR3 reads CASSPGQFYEQYF. The DNA for the CDR3 is TGTGCCAGTAGTCCCGGACAATTTTACGAGCAGTACTTC.

The V gene is TRBV4-1, the J gene TRBJ2-2; 10 nucleotides agree with TRBD1. The germline V gene encodes CDR1 MGHRA and CDR2 YSYEKL. The CDR3 sequence is 16 residues long. V was pared by 6 bases and J by 0 bases, with 4 bases of the junction left unmatched. CDR3: CASRGQGLTNTGELFF. CDR3 in DNA: TGCGCCAGCAGGGGACAGGGGTTGACGAACACCGGGGAGCTGTTTTTT.

As regards this clone: The junction differs from germline at one of its ends, possibly a read error. This chain links TRBV2 with TRBJ1-1; TRBD1 is a possible D gene (6 bases). The CDR3 contains 16 residues. The germline gives CDR1 SNHLY, CDR2 FYNNEI. CDR3 amino acids: CASSEGQYIRNTEAFF. The CDR3 DNA follows: TGTGCCAGCAGCGAAGGACAGTACATTCGGAACACTGAAGCTTTCTTT. The variable domain in full, completed from reference TRBV2 and TRBJ1-1, reads EPEVTQTPSHQVTQMGQEVILRCVPISNHLYFYWYRQILGQKVEFLVSFYNNEISEKSEIFDDQFSVERPDGSNFTLKIRSTKLEDSAMYFCASSEGQYIRNTEAFFGQGTRLTVV.

The V and J genes are TRBV6-5 and TRBJ1-1; 9 bases map to TRBD1. In germline, CDR1 is MNHEY, CDR2 SVGAGI. The CDR3 contains 15 residues. Trimming took 4 bases from V and 4 from J; bases not matched to a gene: 7. CDR3 sequence reads: CASSSHRGPGTEAFF. CDR3 sequence (DNA): TGTGCCAGCAGTTCTCACAGGGGGCCGGGCACTGAAGCTTTCTTT.

By share, this clone ranks as medium-sized. The chain joins TRBV13 to TRBJ2-7, with a tentative D call TRBD1 (6 bases). CDR1 is PRHDT and CDR2 is FYEKMQ in the germline V gene (reference sequence). V was trimmed by 5 bases and J by 7 bases, leaving 21 bases between them. This CDR3 is built from 15 residues. The CDR3 reads CASSIKGTPKREQYF. In DNA, the CDR3 is TGTGCCAGCAGCATAAAAGGGACACCCAAGCGGGAGCAGTACTTC.

The V and J genes are TRBV7-9 and TRBJ2-2, with 7 bases matching TRBD2. The germline gives CDR1 SEHNR, CDR2 FQNEAQ (reference sequence). This CDR3 has 15 residues. Germline trimming cut 10 bases from V and 4 bases from J; bases unmatched to any gene: 12. Here the CDR3 reads CAINVRGGGTGELFF. The CDR3, as DNA: TGTGCCATTAACGTCCGGGGCGGGGGCACCGGGGAGCTGTTTTTT. Using reference TRBV7-9 and TRBJ2-2 for the parts outside the CDR3, the full variable domain is DTGVSQNPRHKITKRGQNVTFRCDPISEHNRLYWYRQTLGQGPEFLTYFQNEAQLEKSRLLSDRFSAERPKGSFSTLEIQRTEQGDSAMYLCAINVRGGGTGELFFGEGSRLTVL.

On this clone itself: This sample also contains other DNA sequences that code for the same CDR3. The V gene is TRBV5-6, the J gene TRBJ1-5; 7 bases line up with TRBD1. CDR1 SGHDT and CDR2 YYEEEE come from the germline V gene. This CDR3 has 15 amino acids. V shed 0 bases and J 1 base; nucleotides not matched to a gene: 1. The CDR3 here is CASSLAGGSNQPQHF. CDR3 DNA sequence: TGTGCCAGCAGCTTGGCAGGGGGAAGCAATCAGCCCCAGCATTTT.

The rearrangement joins TRBV7-2 to TRBJ2-2, with 9 positions matching TRBD2. Germline V gives CDR1 SGHTA, CDR2 FQGNSA. V trimming: 5 bases; J trimming: 0 bases; junction bases outside the gene matches: 7. This CDR3 region has 17 residues. In DNA, the CDR3 is TGTGCCAGCAGCGGGCCAGCGGGGGGTACGAACACCGGGGAGCTGTTTTTT. Residues: CASSGPAGGTNTGELFF.

The chain carries TRBV7-2 and TRBJ2-7; TRBD1 agrees at 10 bases. The CDR3 consists of 14 residues. The V gene's germline CDR1 is SGHTA and CDR2 FQGNSA. Germline trimming cut 6 bases from V and 6 bases from J; bases unmatched to any gene: 8. The CDR3 is CASRRGTGAREQYF. The CDR3 DNA reads as TGTGCCAGCAGAAGAGGGACAGGGGCACGCGAGCAGTACTTC.

This chain uses TRBV11-2 with TRBJ2-7; D perhaps matches TRBD1 (6 bases). Germline lookup yields CDR1 SGHAT and CDR2 FQNNGV. V was cut by 8 bases and J by 1 base, with 15 bases left in between. The CDR3 has 14 amino acids. This CDR3 is CASGSLGQSYEQYF. CDR3 nucleotide sequence: TGTGCCAGCGGATCCTTAGGACAGTCCTACGAGCAGTACTTC.

V and J are TRBV10-2 and TRBJ2-1; 7 bases fit TRBD1. This CDR3 is built from 16 residues. Losses at the gene ends were 6 bases for V and 2 bases for J; bases not matched to a gene: 10. Germline CDR1 WSHSY, CDR2 SAAADI. The CDR3 DNA is TGCGCCAGCAGACAGAGCACGGGACAGCCCTACAATGAGCAGTTCTTC. Protein sequence: CASRQSTGQPYNEQFF.

The chain uses TRBV23-1 and TRBJ2-7; a weak D match, TRBD2 (5 bases). TRBV23-1 is classed as an ORF, of uncertain function. This CDR3 is 14 amino acids long. V lost 4 bases to trimming and J lost 5 bases, with 15 bases between them. CDR3 in amino acids: CASSRHGDPDEQYF. The CDR3 nucleotides are TGCGCCAGCAGTCGTCACGGGGATCCGGACGAGCAGTACTTC.

This clone was seen only a few times. V usage is TRBV4-2 and J usage is TRBJ1-2; 8 positions match TRBD1. V shed 4 bases and J 8 bases; nucleotides not matched to a gene: 6. Looked up from germline, CDR1 is LGHNA and CDR2 is YNFKEQ. The CDR3 is 13 residues long. In DNA, the CDR3 is TGTGCCAGCAGCCCCGGGACAGGACGAGGCTACACCTTC. It is translated as CASSPGTGRGYTF.

This sequence joins TRBV4-3 and TRBJ1-2, with a tentative D call TRBD1 (6 bases). This CDR3 has 16 amino acids. V dropped 0 bases and J dropped 8 bases, with 19 bases sitting between them. From germline, CDR1 is LGHNA and CDR2 YSLEER. The CDR3 DNA is TGCGCCAGCAGCCAAGATAGGGAACAGGGAGTGGGAGGCTACACCTTC. Translated: CASSQDREQGVGGYTF.

In its sample, this clone was seen a few times. The rearrangement uses TRBV28 and TRBJ1-4, with D unresolved. The V gene's germline CDR1 is MDHEN and CDR2 SYDVKM. Trimming cost V 1 base and J 5 bases, with 11 bases left between them. The CDR3 has 15 residues. The DNA for the CDR3 is TGTGCCAGCAGTTTATTGTTCTCAGTAAATGAAAAACTGTTTTTT. Its protein is CASSLLFSVNEKLFF.

This clone was seen a single time. This chain uses TRBV27 with TRBJ2-5; the D gene is possibly TRBD2 (5 bases). This CDR3 has 18 amino acids. Germline V lookup: CDR1 MNHEY, CDR2 SMNVEV (reference sequence). Trimming shortened V by 0 bases and J by 5 bases, and 22 bases separated the two germline ends. The CDR3 reads CASSLSLPFFGRGETQYF. The CDR3 region has the DNA TGTGCCAGCAGTTTATCTCTCCCGTTCTTTGGTCGCGGGGAGACCCAGTACTTC.

This clone has only one observation. V is TRBV6-5 and J is TRBJ1-1, with unresolved D. Trimming removed 5 bases at V and 3 bases at J, with 13 bases between. There are 14 residues in the CDR3. Germline values: CDR1 MNHEY, CDR2 SVGAGI. The CDR3 loop reads CASSRSGEDTEAFF. The CDR3 DNA reads TGTGCCAGCAGTAGATCTGGGGAGGACACTGAAGCTTTCTTT.

The rearrangement joins TRBV6-6 to TRBJ1-2, with 7 bases matching TRBD1. Trimming at V came to 2 bases and at J to 8 bases, leaving 5 bases not matched to a gene. The CDR3 length is 13 residues. The germline V gene has CDR1 MNHNY and CDR2 SVGAGI (reference sequence). The CDR3 sequence: CASSYGRGRGYTF. The CDR3, as DNA: TGTGCCAGCAGTTACGGAAGGGGGCGAGGCTACACCTTC.

The V call is TRBV5-1, the J call TRBJ1-1; D unclear. The germline gives CDR1 SGHRS, CDR2 YFSETQ. V was pared by 0 bases and J by 0 bases, with 3 bases between. CDR3 length equals 13 residues. This CDR3 is CASSLELNTEAFF. As DNA, the CDR3 is TGCGCCAGCAGCTTGGAGCTGAACACTGAAGCTTTCTTT.

The chain carries TRBV21-1 and TRBJ1-2. TRBV21-1 is labeled a pseudogene. This CDR3 is built from 14 residues. CDR3 DNA: TGTGCCAGCAGCCGAAACCGGGGGGAGGATGGCTACACCTTC. Residues: CASSRNRGEDGYTF.

This chain uses TRBV6-1 with TRBJ1-1, with 7 bases identical to TRBD1. The CDR3 has 16 residues. Germline CDR1 reads MNHNS; CDR2 reads SASEGT. V gave up 3 bases and J gave up 1 base; unmatched junction bases: 8. CDR3 nucleotide sequence: TGTGCCAGCAGTGATCCATCGGGACAGACGAACACTGAAGCTTTCTTT. Translated, it gives CASSDPSGQTNTEAFF.

V and J are TRBV6-6 and TRBJ1-5, with D hard to call. The germline V and J ends were trimmed by 3 bases and 6 bases, with 18 bases remaining between them. Germline loops: CDR1 MNHNY, CDR2 SVGAGI (reference sequence). This CDR3 contains 16 residues. In nucleotides, the CDR3 is TGTGCCAGCAGTTATTCCCCGGCCTCGAGAGGTCAGCCCCAGCATTTT. Translated, it gives CASSYSPASRGQPQHF.

V and J are TRBV30 and TRBJ1-2; 7 bases line up with TRBD1. Germline CDR1 reads GTSNPN; CDR2 reads SVGIG (reference sequence). The junction had 7 bases not matched to a gene; V was cut back by 2 bases and J by 7 bases. The CDR3 is 13 residues long. In DNA, the CDR3 is TGTGCCTGGAGTCGAACAGGGGAGGTTGGCTACACCTTC. This encodes CAWSRTGEVGYTF.

This clone has a handful of counts. The rearrangement joins TRBV4-3 to TRBJ1-2; 7 bases agree with TRBD1. Unmatched junction bases numbered 9, after V lost 3 bases and J lost 8 bases. CDR1 is LGHNA, CDR2 YSLEER, per germline. There are 14 residues in the CDR3. The CDR3: CASSHPGQAGGYTF. CDR3 DNA: TGCGCCAGCAGCCACCCTGGACAGGCGGGGGGCTACACCTTC.

This chain joins TRBV7-9 and TRBJ2-3; 7 bases are a match to TRBD1. CDR3 length equals 13 residues. Germline CDR1 reads SEHNR; CDR2 reads FQNEAQ (reference sequence). J lost 4 bases, V lost 3 bases, and 1 base had no gene match. The CDR3 DNA sequence: TGTGCCAGCAGCTTCACAGGGGCAGATACGCAGTATTTT. Its protein product is CASSFTGADTQYF.